The clone carrying this T cell receptor (beta chain) came up a few times. Sequencing used immunoSEQ multiplex PCR; TCRdb keeps in-frame clones, though not all of them. This table has approximately 91,000 clones, about 76% appearing once. The record originates from a study of cytotoxic CD8 clonotypes in ibrutinib-treated CLL. V was cut by 10 bases and J by 5 bases, with 17 bases left in between. CDR3 length: 14 amino acids. Looked up from germline, CDR1 is SNHLY and CDR2 is FYNNEI. V and J are TRBV2 and TRBJ1-4; no firm D call. Sequenced material: PBMCs, taken after 12 months of ibrutinib treatment. The TCR comes from a human donor with chronic lymphocytic leukemia. CDR3 protein: CATTPRQTNEKLFF. The CDR3 nucleotides are TGTGCCACCACGCCCCGGCAGACCAATGAAAAACTGTTTTTT.